Sequencing of this TCR beta chain was carried out in a study of blood T cell repertoires in COVID-19. Across the study: Sample material is recorded as cDNA or gDNA derived from T cells, B-cell-depleted T cells, or PBMCs.

V lost 2 bases to trimming and J lost 13 bases, with 11 bases between them. From germline, CDR1 is MDHEN and CDR2 SYDVKM. The CDR3 spans 11 residues. Per the original data handling: The assay estimated nucleated cells by amplifying reference gene primers. Sequencing used immunoSEQ multiplex PCR; TCRdb keeps in-frame clones, though not all of them. V, J and clone size reflect that table, while D and trimming were determined from the DNA. Of roughly 140,000 clones listed, around four fifths are singletons. The receptor's source is a woman aged 80 or older with acute or convalescent COVID-19. The rearrangement joins TRBV28 to TRBJ2-5; D gene uncertain. Sequenced material: peripheral blood. DNA of the CDR3: TGTGCCAGCAGTTTAACGGGTTTGCGGTACTTC. Translated: CASSLTGLRYF.